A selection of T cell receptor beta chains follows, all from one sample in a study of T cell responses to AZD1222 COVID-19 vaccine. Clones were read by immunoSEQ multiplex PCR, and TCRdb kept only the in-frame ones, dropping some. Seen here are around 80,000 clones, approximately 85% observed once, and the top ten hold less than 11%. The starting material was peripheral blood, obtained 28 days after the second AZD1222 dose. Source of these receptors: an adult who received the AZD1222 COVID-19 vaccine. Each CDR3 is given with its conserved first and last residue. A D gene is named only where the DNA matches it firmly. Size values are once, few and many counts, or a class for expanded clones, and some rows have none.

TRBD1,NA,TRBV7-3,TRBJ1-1,TGTGCCAGCAGCCCTGGGACAGGGATGGTAGCTTTCTTT,CASSPGTGMVAFF
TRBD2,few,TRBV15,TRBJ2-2,TGTGCCACCAGGGCTAGGAGGGAGGGTACCGGGGAGCTGTTTTTT,CATRARREGTGELFF
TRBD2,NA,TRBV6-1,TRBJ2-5,TGTGCCAGCAGTGGGACTAGCGGGACTCTCAAAGAGACCCAGTACTTC,CASSGTSGTLKETQYF
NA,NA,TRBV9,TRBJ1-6,TGTGCCAGCAGCGTAGACAGGTCCGTTTCACCCCTCCACTTT,CASSVDRSVSPLHF
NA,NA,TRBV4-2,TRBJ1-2,TGTGCCAGCAGCCAAGATACCAGGTATTATGGCTACACCTTC,CASSQDTRYYGYTF
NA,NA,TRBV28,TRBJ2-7,TGTGCCAGCAGCCTAACCAAAAGGGGATACGAGCAGTACTTC,CASSLTKRGYEQYF
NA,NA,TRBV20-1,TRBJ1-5,TGCAGTGCTAAACAGAATCAGCCCCAGCATTTT,CSAKQNQPQHF
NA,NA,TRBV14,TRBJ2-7,TGTGCCAGCAGCCAAGATCTCGGGCTTTACGAGCAGTACTTC,CASSQDLGLYEQYF
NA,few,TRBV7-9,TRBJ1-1,TGTGCCAGCAGGCAAGACGGACGTGGCACTGAAGCTTTCTTT,CASRQDGRGTEAFF
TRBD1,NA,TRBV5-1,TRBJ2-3,TGCGCCAGCAGAGGGACAGTTACAGATACGCAGTATTTT,CASRGTVTDTQYF
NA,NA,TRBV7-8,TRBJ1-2,TGTGCCAGCAGCTCCCTCGGCCCGCCGGTGCTCTATGGCTACACCTTC,CASSSLGPPVLYGYTF
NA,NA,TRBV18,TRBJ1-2,TGTGCCAGCTCACCGGGTCGAGGTGCGGGTGGCTACACCTTC,CASSPGRGAGGYTF
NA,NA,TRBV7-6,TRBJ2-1,TGTGCCAGCAGCCTATCCGTGGGTAGCGGAAGAGGAGCCTACAATGAGCAGTTCTTC,CASSLSVGSGRGAYNEQFF
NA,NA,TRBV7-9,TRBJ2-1,TGTGCCAGCAGTTCCGCGACCAGCCCCTCCTACAATGAGCAGTTCTTC,CASSSATSPSYNEQFF
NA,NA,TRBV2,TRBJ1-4,TGTGCCAGCAGTCAATTTGGCGGCGCAACTAATGAAAAACTGTTTTTT,CASSQFGGATNEKLFF
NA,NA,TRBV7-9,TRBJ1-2,TGTGCCAGCAGCTCTCGGGACCCTCAAGACTATGGCTACACCTTC,CASSSRDPQDYGYTF
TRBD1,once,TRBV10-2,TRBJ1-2,TGCGCCAGTTCCGAACAACCGGGACAGGGGTTCTATGGCTACACCTTC,CASSEQPGQGFYGYTF
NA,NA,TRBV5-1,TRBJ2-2,TGCGCCAGCAGCTTGGAAGCGCGTGCCGGGGAGCTGTTTTTT,CASSLEARAGELFF
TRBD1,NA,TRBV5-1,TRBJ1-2,TGCGCCAGCAGCGCAGGACGGACAGGGGGAGACAAAATGAACTATGGCTACACCTTC,CASSAGRTGGDKMNYGYTF
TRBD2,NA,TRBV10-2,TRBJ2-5,TGCGCCACCGGACTAGCGGGGTTCCAAGAGACCCAGTACTTC,CATGLAGFQETQYF
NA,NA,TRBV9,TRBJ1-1,TGTGCCAGCAGCGCCCGAGGGACGGGCAACACTGAAGCTTTCTTT,CASSARGTGNTEAFF
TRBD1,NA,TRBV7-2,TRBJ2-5,TGTGCCAGCAGCTTCGGGGGGACAGGGATGGAGACCCAGTACTTC,CASSFGGTGMETQYF
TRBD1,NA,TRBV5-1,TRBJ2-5,TGCGCCAGCAGCTTGGAAGGGGGCGCGGAGACCCAGTACTTC,CASSLEGGAETQYF
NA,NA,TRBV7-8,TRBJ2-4,TGTGCCAGCAGCTTAAGGCAGGGCGGCATTCAGTACTTC,CASSLRQGGIQYF
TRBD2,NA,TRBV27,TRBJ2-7,TGTGCCAGCAGGCCGACTAGCGGGGGGGTTAGTGAGCAGTACTTC,CASRPTSGGVSEQYF
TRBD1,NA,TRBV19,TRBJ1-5,TGTGCCAGTAGTGGACCGGGACAGGGCCTCAATCAGCCCCAGCATTTT,CASSGPGQGLNQPQHF
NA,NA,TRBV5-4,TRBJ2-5,TGTGCCAGCAGCTTGGGGACGGAGACCCAGTACTTC,CASSLGTETQYF
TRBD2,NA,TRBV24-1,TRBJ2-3,TGTGCCACCAGAGCTAGCGGGGGGAGAGATACGCAGTATTTT,CATRASGGRDTQYF
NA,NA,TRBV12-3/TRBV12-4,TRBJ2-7,TGTGCCAGCAGTTTAGACCGCTACGAGCAGTACTTC,CASSLDRYEQYF
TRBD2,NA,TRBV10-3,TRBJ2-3,TGTGCCATCAGTGATCCACGCGGGGGGGGCATTAATACGCAGTATTTT,CAISDPRGGGINTQYF
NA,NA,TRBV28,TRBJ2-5,TGTGCCAGCTTGGTCCAAGAGACCCAGTACTTC,CASLVQETQYF
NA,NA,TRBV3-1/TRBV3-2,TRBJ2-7,TGTGCCAGCAGCCAAGTTACGGACGAGCAGTACTTC,CASSQVTDEQYF
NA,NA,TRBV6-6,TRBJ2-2,TGTGCCAGCAGTCACCGGGCCTGGACTTCTAACACCGGGGAGCTGTTTTTT,CASSHRAWTSNTGELFF
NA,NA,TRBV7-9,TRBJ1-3,TGTGCCAGCAGCTTAAAGGGCTCTGGAAACACCATATATTTT,CASSLKGSGNTIYF
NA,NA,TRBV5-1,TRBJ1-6,TGCGCCAGCAGGAATTCACCCCTCCACTTT,CASRNSPLHF
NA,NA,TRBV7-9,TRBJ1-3,TGTGCCAGCAGCTTAGGAGGGAACACCATATATTTT,CASSLGGNTIYF